These 27 T cell receptor beta chains originate from one sample sequenced in a study of blood T cell dynamics during melanoma immunotherapy. Sequencing used immunoSEQ multiplex PCR; TCRdb keeps in-frame clones, though not all of them. The sample records around 13,000 clones, just over 85% being singletons. Noted time point: pre-treatment baseline. The material was blood, obtained from a patient treated with checkpoint blockade. The receptors originated from a human donor with melanoma.

This clone was found a few times. This chain joins TRBV2 and TRBJ1-1; no clear D. CDR3 size: 13 residues. V was cut by 1 base and J by 11 bases, with 14 bases left in between. CDR1 and CDR2 from the germline V gene are SNHLY and FYNNEI. CDR3 amino acids: CASSEDQVGGAFF. DNA of the CDR3: TGTGCCAGCAGTGAAGATCAGGTTGGAGGCGCTTTCTTT.

This clone was detected only once. The V and J genes are TRBV7-2 and TRBJ2-3; D is possibly TRBD2 (5 bases). This CDR3 spans 15 amino acids. Between the trimmed V and J ends, which lost 1 base and 1 base, there was a span of 9 bases. CDR1 SGHTA and CDR2 FQGNSA come from the germline V gene. The CDR3 reads CASSLGTYRTDTQYF. DNA of the CDR3: TGTGCCAGCAGCTTAGGGACTTATCGCACAGATACGCAGTATTTT.

The rearrangement joins TRBV7-2 to TRBJ2-7, with 7 bases identical to TRBD1. This CDR3 spans 14 amino acids. CDR1 and CDR2 (germline): SGHTA, FQGNSA. The V gene end was trimmed by 1 base and the J gene end by 4 bases; junction bases not matched to a gene: 4. CDR3 residues: CASSLGGRGYEQYF. The CDR3 DNA sequence: TGTGCCAGCAGCTTAGGGGGCAGGGGGTACGAGCAGTACTTC.

J is TRBJ2-1 and V is TRBV5-1; a weak D match, TRBD2 (6 bases). The CDR3 is 14 amino acids. Trimming removed 3 bases at V and 8 bases at J, with 15 bases between. The germline gives CDR1 SGHRS, CDR2 YFSETQ. The chain's CDR3 is CASSSAGGRDEQFF. The CDR3 bases are TGCGCCAGCAGCTCTGCCGGGGGTAGGGATGAGCAGTTCTTC.

The V and J genes are TRBV9 and TRBJ1-2; D uncertain. Trimming shortened V by 3 bases and J by 7 bases, and 13 bases separated the two germline ends. This CDR3 spans 13 amino acids. In germline, CDR1 is SGDLS, CDR2 YYNGEE. The CDR3 here is CASSARAGFGYTF. In nucleotides, the CDR3 is TGTGCCAGCAGCGCGCGGGCTGGCTTTGGCTACACCTTC.

J is TRBJ2-7 and V is TRBV11-1; the match to TRBD2 covers 7 bases. The V and J ends lost 3 bases and 6 bases, in that order; junction bases with no gene match: 17. Germline CDR1 is SGHAT and CDR2 is FQDESV (reference sequence). This CDR3 has 17 residues. CDR3 in amino acids: CASSLAWSGWRGFEQYF. The CDR3 region has the DNA TGTGCCAGCAGCTTGGCGTGGAGCGGGTGGCGGGGGTTCGAGCAGTACTTC.

This clone came up once. This chain links TRBV2 with TRBJ1-6; 7 nucleotides agree with TRBD1. The CDR3 totals 14 residues. J lost 10 bases, V lost 7 bases, and 10 bases had no gene match. Germline values: CDR1 SNHLY, CDR2 FYNNEI. The CDR3 bases are TGTGCCAGCAACTATGCAGGGGGAGCCTCACCCCTCCACTTT. Protein sequence: CASNYAGGASPLHF.

The genes are TRBV21-1 and TRBJ2-7; the D call in the table, TRBD2, was not verified against the DNA. TRBV21-1 is a documented pseudogene. The CDR3 is 14 residues long. CDR3 sequence reads: CASSPRRGPYEQYV. CDR3 DNA: TGTGCCAGCAGCCCCCGGCGCGGTCCGTACGAGCAGTACGTC.

The rearrangement joins TRBV5-6 to TRBJ1-5, with a weak D call TRBD1 (5 bases). The germline gives CDR1 SGHDT, CDR2 YYEEEE. The CDR3 extends over 13 amino acids. V was shortened by 4 bases and J by 7 bases, with 12 bases between the two germline ends. The CDR3 reads CASSGGLNQPQHF. DNA for the CDR3: TGTGCCAGCAGCGGGGGTCTTAACCAGCCCCAGCATTTT.

The rearrangement links TRBV4-3 to TRBJ2-3; tentatively, D is TRBD2 (6 bases). Deletions cut 2 bases from V and 1 base from J, with 10 bases between. CDR3 length: 15 residues. Germline loops: CDR1 LGHNA, CDR2 YSLEER. CDR3 residues: CASSQRGLGTDTQYF. The CDR3 bases are TGCGCCAGCAGCCAACGGGGGTTGGGCACAGATACGCAGTATTTT.

This clone was observed a single time. CDR3 bases: TGTGCCAGCAGCTTAGATGCGTCTAGCACAGATACGCAGTATTTT. This codes for CASSLDASSTDTQYF. The chain combines TRBV11-2 with TRBJ2-3; no reliable D call. The CDR3 runs 15 residues. CDR1 and CDR2 from the germline V gene are SGHAT and FQNNGV. The ends were cut back, 0 bases at V and 0 bases at J, with 7 bases in the middle.

This chain links TRBV6-5 with TRBJ2-5, with a possible D match to TRBD2 (6 bases). The germline V and J ends were trimmed by 0 bases and 5 bases, with 16 bases remaining between them. The CDR3 consists of 16 residues. Germline assignment: CDR1 MNHEY and CDR2 SVGAGI. The CDR3 region is CASSYSIDGAGETQYF. In DNA form, the CDR3 reads TGTGCCAGCAGTTACTCGATAGACGGAGCGGGTGAGACCCAGTACTTC.

The sample holds a few counts of this clone. The CDR3 DNA sequence: TGCGCCAGCAGCCTCCTCCGGGACAGCACCGGGGAGCTGTTTTTT. Translated: CASSLLRDSTGELFF. This rearrangement joins TRBV4-3 to TRBJ2-2; 7 bases are shared with TRBD1. Trimming at V came to 4 bases and at J to 4 bases, leaving 6 bases not matched to a gene. This CDR3 spans 15 amino acids. Germline lookup yields CDR1 LGHNA and CDR2 YSLEER.

This sequence joins TRBV5-1 and TRBJ2-2, with D perhaps matching TRBD1 (6 bases). Per germline, CDR1 SGHRS and CDR2 YFSETQ. V shed 4 bases and J shed 7 bases, with 14 bases lying between them. The CDR3 loop spans 14 amino acids. The CDR3 nucleotides read TGCGCCAGCAGCGGAGGACAGTCCGGCGGGGAGCTGTTTTTT. Translated, it gives CASSGGQSGGELFF.

This chain joins TRBV10-3 and TRBJ2-3; D may be TRBD1 (5 bases). Germline lookup yields CDR1 ENHRY and CDR2 SYGVKD. The V and J ends lost 2 bases and 8 bases respectively, with 8 bases between them. The CDR3 runs 12 residues. The CDR3 nucleotides are TGTGCCATCAGTGAGAGGCAGGGTACGCAGTATTTT. Translated: CAISERQGTQYF.

The V call is TRBV5-4, the J call TRBJ2-3; 12 positions match TRBD2. Germline V lookup: CDR1 SGHNT, CDR2 YYREEE (reference sequence). This CDR3 contains 16 residues. The V gene end was trimmed by 0 bases and the J gene end by 5 bases; junction bases not matched to a gene: 4. The CDR3 DNA sequence: TGTGCCAGCAGCTTGGCTACTAGCGGGGGGCAAGATACGCAGTATTTT. Its translation: CASSLATSGGQDTQYF.

The V call is TRBV25-1, the J call TRBJ2-5; 12 nucleotides line up with TRBD2. CDR1 and CDR2 (germline): MGHDK, SYGVNS. Unmatched junction bases numbered 8, after V lost 2 bases and J lost 4 bases. The CDR3 covers 17 residues. DNA of the CDR3: TGTGCCAGCAGTGAACCCCTGGGGACTAGCGGGCGAGAGACCCAGTACTTC. Residues: CASSEPLGTSGRETQYF.

The table lists this clone with a count of one. This rearrangement joins TRBV9 to TRBJ2-3; 13 nucleotides agree with TRBD2. In germline, CDR1 is SGDLS, CDR2 YYNGEE. The CDR3 is made up of 16 amino acids. With V trimmed by 2 bases and J by 6 bases, 6 bases remained unmatched. The DNA for the CDR3 is TGTGCCAGCAGCGTTGGGACTAGCGGGGCTGGGGATACGCAGTATTTT. This encodes CASSVGTSGAGDTQYF.

The chain has TRBV2 and TRBJ1-2; D remains ambiguous. This CDR3 has 13 residues. Trimming took 4 bases from V and 4 from J, leaving 10 bases between them. Germline CDR1 reads SNHLY; CDR2 reads FYNNEI. The CDR3 nucleotides read TGTGCCAGCAGTGTTCCTGCTGGCTATGGCTACACCTTC. Protein sequence: CASSVPAGYGYTF.

The genes are TRBV5-1 and TRBJ2-1, with 8 bases fitting TRBD2. CDR1 SGHRS and CDR2 YFSETQ come from the germline V gene. This CDR3 comprises 17 residues. V lost 0 bases and J lost 4; bases outside the gene matches: 9. The CDR3 sequence is CASSLGTGGPRYNEQFF. CDR3 bases: TGCGCCAGCAGCTTGGGGACGGGGGGGCCGAGGTACAATGAGCAGTTCTTC.

The chain combines TRBV10-3 with TRBJ1-2; D is ambiguous. CDR3 length equals 16 residues. V was pared by 0 bases and J by 5 bases, with 16 bases between. CDR1 is ENHRY and CDR2 is SYGVKD in the germline V gene. This chain's CDR3 is CAISESAAQLAYGYTF. In DNA, the CDR3 is TGTGCCATCAGTGAGTCGGCCGCACAGCTTGCTTATGGCTACACCTTC.

This chain connects TRBV27 to TRBJ2-1; 8 nucleotides match TRBD1. The CDR3 runs to 13 residues. Germline trimming cut 8 bases from V and 4 bases from J; bases unmatched to any gene: 4. CDR1 and CDR2 (germline): MNHEY, SMNVEV (reference sequence). The CDR3 DNA is TGTGCCAGCCGGGACAGGAATTACAATGAGCAGTTCTTC. It yields the protein CASRDRNYNEQFF.

This clone was observed a handful of times. The J gene is TRBJ1-3, the V gene TRBV5-5; possibly TRBD1 for D (6 bases). V lost 3 bases, J lost 2 bases, and 18 bases lay in between. There are 17 residues in the CDR3. Germline V lookup: CDR1 SGHKS, CDR2 YYEKEE (reference sequence). In nucleotides, the CDR3 is TGTGCCAGCAGCTCGTTGCCCAGGGGACCGACTGGAAACACCATATATTTT. Its translation is CASSSLPRGPTGNTIYF.

The chain carries TRBV4-1 and TRBJ1-1, with TRBD1 matching over 8 bases. The CDR3 extends over 14 amino acids. Germline V CDR1 and CDR2: MGHRA, YSYEKL. With 3 bases clipped from V and 4 bases from J, the junction kept 4 bases outside the gene matches. CDR3 DNA sequence: TGCGCCAGCAGCCACCTTACAGGGGGCACTGAAGCTTTCTTT. It translates to CASSHLTGGTEAFF.

V is TRBV9 and J is TRBJ1-1; D not resolved. With 3 bases removed from V and 1 base from J, the gap between germline ends came to 7 bases. The CDR3 extends over 13 amino acids. Looked up from germline, CDR1 is SGDLS and CDR2 is YYNGEE. This CDR3 is CASSATQNTEAFF. The DNA for the CDR3 is TGTGCCAGCAGCGCGACGCAGAACACTGAAGCTTTCTTT.

J is TRBJ1-5 and V is TRBV28; D is possibly TRBD1 (6 bases). V was trimmed by 7 bases and J by 2 bases, leaving 15 bases between them. The CDR3 loop spans 15 amino acids. Germline-derived CDR1 and CDR2 are MDHEN and SYDVKM. CDR3 DNA sequence: TGTGCCAGCATCATGGGGGGCGCGGGCAATCAGCCCCAGCATTTT. It yields the protein CASIMGGAGNQPQHF.

The chain is built from TRBV7-2 and TRBJ1-5, with D tentatively TRBD1 (5 bases). CDR3 length: 15 residues. CDR1 and CDR2 from the germline V gene are SGHTA and FQGNSA. Trimming stripped 5 bases from V and 2 bases from J, with 13 bases between. The CDR3 spells CASSRGGGGNQPQHF. DNA of the CDR3: TGTGCCAGCAGCCGGGGTGGGGGTGGCAATCAGCCCCAGCATTTT.